A single sample is the source of the 6 T cell receptor beta chains below, sequenced in a study of beta chain features in type 1 diabetes. What was sequenced were expressed TCRB transcripts, since all of the isolated RNA had been reverse transcribed. Sequencing was performed with immunoSEQ multiplex PCR; in TCRdb, only in-frame clones are kept and a portion is missing. The profile shows fewer than 900,000 clones, 15% to 20% of them singletons. Specimen: naive CD4+ T cells from blood. The origin of the receptors is a woman aged 18 to 35 in good health.

The rearrangement uses TRBV5-1 and TRBJ2-1, with D tentatively TRBD1 (5 bases). This CDR3 has 14 residues. Deletions cut 1 base from V and 8 bases from J, with 13 bases between. From germline, CDR1 is SGHRS and CDR2 YFSETQ. The CDR3 bases are TGCGCCAGCAGCTTGTTCTCGACAGCCCATGAGCAGTTCTTC. This sequence encodes CASSLFSTAHEQFF.

This clone was detected only a few times. The rearrangement joins TRBV6-4 to TRBJ2-1; D is unclear. The CDR3 sequence is 13 residues long. V lost 4 bases and J 4 bases, leaving 8 bases between the germline ends. Looked up from germline, CDR1 is MRHNA and CDR2 is SNTAGT. The CDR3 here is CASSVNEYNEQFF. CDR3 sequence (DNA): TGTGCCAGCAGTGTGAACGAATACAATGAGCAGTTCTTC.

This clone was found a few times. This sample also contains other DNA sequences that code for the same CDR3. The rearrangement joins TRBV2 to TRBJ1-1; D gene ambiguous. V shed 1 base and J shed 1 base, with 4 bases lying between them. This CDR3 has 13 residues. CDR1 and CDR2 from the germline V gene are SNHLY and FYNNEI. DNA for the CDR3: TGTGCCAGCAGTGAAGAGGGGAACACTGAAGCTTTCTTT. Protein sequence: CASSEEGNTEAFF.

This clone was detected only a few times. The rearrangement uses TRBV2 and TRBJ1-4; 7 bases are shared with TRBD1. The CDR3 runs to 15 residues. Germline V gives CDR1 SNHLY, CDR2 FYNNEI. V was clipped by 4 bases and J by 3 bases; unmatched bases: 5. CDR3 bases: TGTGCCAGCAGTGGGACAGGAGAAGCTAATGAAAAACTGTTTTTT. It codes for CASSGTGEANEKLFF.

This clone was detected only a few times. V usage is TRBV5-1 and J usage is TRBJ2-3; TRBD1 aligns across 7 bases. V was clipped by 4 bases and J by 0 bases; unmatched bases: 17. Germline CDR1 SGHRS, CDR2 YFSETQ. The CDR3 totals 19 residues. This CDR3 reads CASSPRSPLGTASTDTQYF. Written as DNA, the CDR3 is TGCGCCAGCAGCCCGCGGTCCCCTCTCGGGACAGCTAGCACAGATACGCAGTATTTT.

The rearrangement links TRBV5-1 to TRBJ1-4, with a tentative D call TRBD1 (6 bases). The CDR3 is 17 residues long. Trimming removed 0 bases from V and 0 bases from J, with 12 bases in between. Germline-derived CDR1 and CDR2 are SGHRS and YFSETQ. This CDR3 reads CASSLVPGATTNEKLFF. CDR3 bases: TGCGCCAGCAGCTTGGTACCGGGGGCTACAACTAATGAAAAACTGTTTTTT.